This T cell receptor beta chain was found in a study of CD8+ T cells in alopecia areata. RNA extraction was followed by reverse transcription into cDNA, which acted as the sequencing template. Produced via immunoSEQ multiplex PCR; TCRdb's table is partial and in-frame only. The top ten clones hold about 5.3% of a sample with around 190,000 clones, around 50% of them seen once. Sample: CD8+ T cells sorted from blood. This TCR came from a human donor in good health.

This CDR3 is CASSFLGWGEYYEQYF. The CDR3 DNA reads as TGTGCCAGCAGCTTCCTAGGGTGGGGAGAATACTACGAGCAGTACTTC. This chain uses TRBV7-2 with TRBJ2-7; tentatively, D is TRBD2 (5 bases). Trimming took 3 bases from V and 3 from J, leaving 18 bases between them. Germline V CDR1 and CDR2: SGHTA, FQGNSA. The length of the CDR3 is 16 residues.